The present T cell receptor beta chain was sequenced within a study of blood T cells in healthy people across ages. V lost 7 bases and J lost 3; bases outside the gene matches: 9. The CDR3 runs 15 residues. CDR1 and CDR2 (germline): MNHNS, SASEGT. The use of a sample-barcoded 5' primer and a J-beta primer mix characterized a second PCR of 7 to 11 cycles. Each cDNA molecule received a tag from a template-switch adaptor that had 12 random nucleotides. TCRdb independently ran MiXCR on the 5' RACE reads; one entry per CDR3 protein. Of about 1.8 million distinct CDR3 sequences in the sample, around 48% were seen once. The study drew donors from healthy Caucasian individuals in Russia aged about 6 to 95. Isolated per sample were at least 6.5 million PBMCs.

Sequencing input: blood. This receptor was taken from a woman between 40 and 55 years old in good health. The gene calls are TRBV6-1 and TRBJ1-2, with 9 bases matching TRBD1. The CDR3 DNA reads as TGTGCCAGCATTACACAGGGGGCGGGCGACTATGGCTACACCTTC. It specifies CASITQGAGDYGYTF.